This TCR beta chain was identified during a study of blood T cell repertoires in COVID-19. Using immunoSEQ multiplex PCR, the repertoire was profiled, and TCRdb retains in-frame clones only, with some absent. The sample includes around 340,000 clones, around nine tenths seen only once; the top ten take under 1.2%. Everyone who took part was roughly 18 to 89 years old, and they came from about two dozen US areas. People in the exposed group encountered a COVID-19 case within 2 weeks before entering the study. This CDR3 comprises 15 residues. From germline, CDR1 is SGDLS and CDR2 YYNGEE. With V trimmed by 5 bases and J by 8 bases, 12 bases remained unmatched.

The TCR sequence derives from a woman in her twenties or thirties who had been exposed to COVID-19. The sequencing sample was made of PBMCs or T cells enriched from blood (not recorded which). The genes are TRBV9 and TRBJ2-1; TRBD2 matches at 8 bases. The CDR3 spells CASSPSGTSGHEQFF. CDR3 nucleotides: TGTGCCAGCAGTCCTTCCGGGACTAGTGGGCATGAGCAGTTCTTC. Full variable domain (missing parts from reference TRBV9 and TRBJ2-1): DSGVTQTPKHLITATGQRVTLRCSPRSGDLSVYWYQQSLDQGLQFLIQYYNGEERAKGNILERFSAQQFPDLHSELNLSSLELGDSALYFCASSPSGTSGHEQFFGPGTRLTVL.